These 17 T cell receptor beta chains came from one sample sequenced in a study of T cells expressing NK-cell markers. TCRdb reprocessed the 5' RACE reads and stores each CDR3 protein as one record, lacking DNA. The listing contains some 340,000 distinct CDR3 sequences. The sequenced sample was blood T cells: a sorted CD56 or NKG2C T cell subset, CD4+ or CD8+ T cells, or bulk PBMC T cells (not recorded which). These receptors originate from a man aged 18-75 years in good health.

The chain joins TRBV5-1 to TRBJ2-1; the D call of TRBD1 rests on TCRdb alone, since no DNA is present to check it. The CDR3 spans 15 residues. Looked up from germline, CDR1 is SGHRS and CDR2 is YFSETQ. The chain's CDR3 is CASSLGTDRNNEQFF.

The V gene is TRBV7-2, the J gene TRBJ2-7; lacking DNA, the TRBD1 call made by TCRdb goes unchecked. CDR1 and CDR2 (germline): SGHTA, FQGNSA. The CDR3 covers 15 residues. The CDR3 sequence: CASSPGTGGGSRQYF.

The rearrangement joins TRBV21-1 to TRBJ2-7; TCRdb names TRBD1, which stays unverified in the absence of DNA. TRBV21-1 is a known pseudogene. The CDR3 loop spans 13 amino acids. CDR3 amino acids: CASPRDNSYEQYF.

V gene TRBV20-1 combines with J gene TRBJ1-5. The germline gives CDR1 DFQATT, CDR2 SNEGSKA (reference sequence). CDR3 length equals 13 residues. CDR3 sequence: CSAGGQYNQPQHF.

The V and J genes are TRBV9 and TRBJ2-5; checking the TCRdb D call of TRBD2 is not possible without DNA. The CDR3 contains 15 residues. Germline V lookup: CDR1 SGDLS, CDR2 YYNGEE. The CDR3 is CASSGDQLAWETQYF.

This sequence joins TRBV6-1 and TRBJ2-2; TCRdb outputs TRBD1, but without DNA this stays unchecked. This CDR3 is built from 16 residues. Germline CDR1 MNHNS, CDR2 SASEGT. This CDR3 is CASSPWTGGVTGELFF.

The J gene is TRBJ2-1, the V gene TRBV15. The V gene's germline CDR1 is LNHNV and CDR2 YYDKDF (reference sequence). CDR3 length: 16 residues. The CDR3 sequence: CATSRPDRSSYNEQFF.

The chain uses TRBV2 and TRBJ2-3; TCRdb designates TRBD2, a call that cannot be tested without DNA. The CDR3 is made up of 14 amino acids. CDR1 and CDR2 (germline): SNHLY, FYNNEI. CDR3 sequence: CATQRDYQTDTQYF.

The rearrangement uses TRBV12-3 or TRBV12-4 and TRBJ1-2; TCRdb's D call of TRBD1 is untestable without DNA. This CDR3 contains 15 residues. The CDR3 is CASTLGQGPNYGYTF.

The chain links TRBV6-5 to TRBJ1-2. The CDR3 sequence is 14 residues long. The germline CDR1 and CDR2 sequences are MNHEY and SVGAGI. The CDR3: CASSYEGTLGGYTF.

V is TRBV19 and J is TRBJ2-4. The CDR3 spans 16 residues. Germline V gene data show CDR1 as LNHDA and CDR2 as SQIVND (reference sequence). The CDR3 region is CASSIDLWGAKNIQYF.

V is TRBV27 and J is TRBJ2-1; TCRdb's assignment of TRBD1 cannot be checked, as there is no DNA. CDR3 length: 13 residues. Germline-derived CDR1 and CDR2 are MNHEY and SMNVEV (reference sequence). The CDR3 region is CASSSGQRNEQFF.

The chain links TRBV18 to TRBJ1-1. The CDR3 loop spans 16 amino acids. Germline V CDR1 and CDR2: KGHSH, LQKENI. CDR3: CASSPGFGLRDTEAFF.

The chain employs TRBV20-1 and TRBJ2-1. The CDR3 spans 12 residues. CDR1 DFQATT and CDR2 SNEGSKA come from the germline V gene (reference sequence). The CDR3 here is CSARGGRNEQFF.

V and J are TRBV6-5 and TRBJ2-7; TCRdb's D call, TRBD1, is unchecked because there is no DNA. Germline CDR1 reads MNHEY; CDR2 reads SVGAGI. This CDR3 is 14 amino acids long. CDR3 in amino acids: CASSYLDRGGEQYF.

The V gene is TRBV7-2, the J gene TRBJ1-2; TCRdb's D gene call, TRBD1, goes unchecked for lack of DNA. Germline-derived CDR1 and CDR2 are SGHTA and FQGNSA. The CDR3 extends over 13 amino acids. The CDR3 is CASSGQGLYGYTF. The full variable domain, in which reference TRBV7-2 and TRBJ1-2 provide the parts outside the CDR3, is GAGVSQSPSNKVTEKGKDVELRCDPISGHTALYWYRQSLGQGLEFLIYFQGNSAPDKSGLPSDRFSAERTGGSVSTLTIQRTQQEDSAVYLCASSGQGLYGYTFGSGTRLTVV.

The V call is TRBV2, the J call TRBJ2-5; checking the TCRdb D call of TRBD1 is not possible without DNA. Per the germline V gene, CDR1 is SNHLY and CDR2 is FYNNEI. The CDR3 is made up of 12 amino acids. The CDR3 region is CASSSGIGTQYF.